The 23 T cell receptor beta chains below come from one sample, sequenced in a study of early T cells in non-severe SARS-CoV-2 infection. MiXCR, run by TCRdb on the 5' RACE reads, gives a single entry per CDR3 protein. The sample gives 80,000 to 100,000 distinct CDR3 sequences, 9% to 15% of which show up once; about 6% is in the top ten. The sequencing input was whole blood. The receptor source for this set is an adult who was a healthcare worker with PCR-confirmed SARS-CoV-2 infection or an uninfected control (not recorded which).

The rearrangement joins TRBV14 to TRBJ1-6; a possible D gene is TRBD1 (6 bases). V lost 3 bases and J 7 bases, leaving 13 bases between the germline ends. The CDR3 is 15 amino acids. The germline V gene has CDR1 SGHDN and CDR2 FVKESK. The CDR3 is CASSQMGGTNSPLHF. Written as DNA, the CDR3 is TGTGCCAGCAGCCAGATGGGGGGCACGAATTCACCCCTCCACTTT.

This chain joins TRBV6-6 and TRBJ2-1; tentatively, D is TRBD1 (6 bases). The germline CDR1 and CDR2 sequences are MNHNY and SVGAGI (reference sequence). The CDR3 contains 14 residues. The germline V and J ends were trimmed by 7 bases and 9 bases, with 19 bases remaining between them. The CDR3, as DNA: TGTGCCAGCAAAATAACCGGGGTAGGGGGTGAGCAGTTCTTC. Its translation is CASKITGVGGEQFF.

This rearrangement joins TRBV11-1 to TRBJ1-1; 8 positions match TRBD1. The V segment lost 7 bases and the J segment 3 bases; nucleotides outside the gene matches: 7. Germline loops: CDR1 SGHAT, CDR2 FQDESV (reference sequence). The CDR3 spans 14 residues. CDR3 sequence reads: CASKRTGRDTEAFF. As DNA, the CDR3 is TGTGCCAGCAAACGGACAGGGAGGGACACTGAAGCTTTCTTT.

This chain links TRBV18 with TRBJ1-2, with no clear D. V shed 2 bases and J shed 4 bases, with 17 bases lying between them. The germline CDR1 and CDR2 sequences are KGHSH and LQKENI. The CDR3 is 16 residues long. Here the CDR3 DNA reads TGTGCCAGCTCACCAAACCGGATCGTACCCCTCTATGGCTACACCTTC. It is translated as CASSPNRIVPLYGYTF. Full variable domain (remainder filled in from reference TRBV18 and TRBJ1-2): NAGVMQNPRHLVRRRGQEARLRCSPMKGHSHVYWYRQLPEEGLKFMVYLQKENIIDESGMPKERFSAEFPKEGPSILRIQQVVRGDSAAYFCASSPNRIVPLYGYTFGSGTRLTVV.

CDR3 nucleotides: TGTGCCAGCCGCCGGACGGATCGAAACACCATATATTTT. This gives the protein CASRRTDRNTIYF. This chain uses TRBV6-1 with TRBJ1-3; D is unclear. Germline V gene lookup returns CDR1 MNHNS and CDR2 SASEGT. Deletions cut 8 bases from V and 5 bases from J, with 13 bases between. The CDR3 totals 13 residues.

This clonotype has ten or more counts. The gene calls are TRBV6-5 and TRBJ2-7, with TRBD2 matching over 13 bases. This CDR3 contains 15 residues. CDR1 and CDR2 from the germline V gene are MNHEY and SVGAGI. V shed 6 bases and J 6 bases; nucleotides not matched to a gene: 8. The CDR3 spells CASRRTSGRVSEQYF. The CDR3 DNA is TGTGCCAGCAGGAGAACTAGCGGGAGGGTATCCGAGCAGTACTTC.

This clonotype was seen more than once but under ten times. The chain employs TRBV5-1 and TRBJ2-2; 9 bases map to TRBD1. The germline gives CDR1 SGHRS, CDR2 YFSETQ. The CDR3 extends over 16 amino acids. V lost 3 bases, J lost 3 bases, and 6 bases stayed unmatched. As DNA, the CDR3 is TGCGCCAGCAGCTCACAGGGGGCAGGTGACACCGGGGAGCTGTTTTTT. Protein product: CASSSQGAGDTGELFF.

The V and J genes are TRBV5-1 and TRBJ2-7, with 11 bases fitting TRBD2. From germline, CDR1 is SGHRS and CDR2 YFSETQ. The V segment lost 4 bases and the J segment 2 bases; nucleotides outside the gene matches: 5. This CDR3 has 15 amino acids. CDR3 protein: CASSPGTSGPYEQYF. Written as DNA, the CDR3 is TGCGCCAGCAGCCCAGGGACTAGCGGTCCCTACGAGCAGTACTTC.

This clonotype was recorded many times. J is TRBJ1-6 and V is TRBV20-1; D may be TRBD1 (5 bases). With 5 bases removed from V and 10 bases from J, the gap between germline ends came to 18 bases. The CDR3 spans 14 residues. Germline V CDR1 and CDR2: DFQATT, SNEGSKA (reference sequence). CDR3 nucleotide sequence: TGCAGTGCTCCGAGGGGCGTTTCGGACTCACCCCTCCACTTT. Amino acid sequence: CSAPRGVSDSPLHF.

V is TRBV29-1 and J is TRBJ1-2; a possible D gene is TRBD1 (6 bases). The CDR3 runs to 12 residues. Looked up from germline, CDR1 is SQVTM and CDR2 is ANQGSEA. Trimming shortened V by 5 bases and J by 6 bases, and 13 bases separated the two germline ends. CDR3 DNA sequence: TGCAGCGTTCCCGACAGGATCGATGGCTACACCTTC. Amino acid sequence: CSVPDRIDGYTF. Supplemented by reference TRBV29-1 and TRBJ1-2, the full variable domain reads SAVISQKPSRDICQRGTSLTIQCQVDSQVTMMFWYRQQPGQSLTLIATANQGSEATYESGFVIDKFPISRPNLTFSTLTVSNMSPEDSSIYLCSVPDRIDGYTFGSGTRLTVV.

The chain couples TRBV6-2 or TRBV6-3 to TRBJ2-5; 7 nucleotides line up with TRBD1. Unmatched junction bases numbered 11, after V lost 8 bases and J lost 2 bases. The CDR3 has 15 amino acids. The V gene's germline CDR1 is MNHEY and CDR2 SVGEGT. The CDR3 sequence: CASRGPGQIQETQYF. As DNA, the CDR3 is TGTGCCAGCCGGGGCCCGGGACAGATACAAGAGACCCAGTACTTC.

V usage is TRBV7-2 and J usage is TRBJ2-7; D not certain. The CDR3 extends over 13 amino acids. Germline V gene sequence: CDR1 SGHTA, CDR2 FQGNSA. Trimming stripped 0 bases from V and 6 bases from J, with 9 bases between. The CDR3 reads CASSLAARTEQYF. For the CDR3, the DNA is TGTGCCAGCAGCTTAGCCGCAAGGACCGAGCAGTACTTC.

This clonotype was seen more than once but under ten times. The rearrangement uses TRBV27 and TRBJ1-2; 7 nucleotides line up with TRBD1. This CDR3 is 15 amino acids long. From germline, CDR1 is MNHEY and CDR2 SMNVEV (reference sequence). The V segment lost 5 bases and the J segment 3 bases; nucleotides outside the gene matches: 9. The CDR3 DNA follows: TGTGCCAGCAGTATGACAGGGAGGTACTACTATGGCTACACCTTC. Residues: CASSMTGRYYYGYTF.

The chain is built from TRBV5-1 and TRBJ2-7; maybe TRBD2 (6 bases). Germline CDR1 and CDR2: SGHRS and YFSETQ. The CDR3 is made up of 14 amino acids. V lost 0 bases and J lost 3, with 10 bases in between. CDR3 protein: CASSLAPGVYEQYF. CDR3 bases: TGCGCCAGCAGCTTGGCCCCGGGGGTCTACGAGCAGTACTTC. The full variable domain, rest sourced from reference TRBV5-1 and TRBJ2-7, is KAGVTQTPRYLIKTRGQQVTLSCSPISGHRSVSWYQQTPGQGLQFLFEYFSETQRNKGNFPGRFSGRQFSNSRSEMNVSTLELGDSALYLCASSLAPGVYEQYFGPGTRLTVT.

This rearrangement joins TRBV5-1 to TRBJ2-7; unclear D gene. Trimming stripped 3 bases from V and 0 bases from J, with 10 bases between. The CDR3 is 14 amino acids. Germline CDR1 is SGHRS and CDR2 is YFSETQ. CDR3 sequence: CASSSLSDSYEQYF. The CDR3 nucleotides read TGCGCCAGCAGCTCTTTGTCCGACTCCTACGAGCAGTACTTC.

At least ten counts were recorded for this clonotype. This chain uses TRBV7-2 with TRBJ1-4, with D uncertain. The CDR3 has 15 residues. V lost 4 bases, J lost 4 bases, and 13 bases lay in between. CDR1 and CDR2 (germline): SGHTA, FQGNSA. The CDR3 loop reads CASSSPQQLNEKLFF. For the CDR3, the DNA is TGTGCCAGCAGCTCCCCTCAGCAGCTTAATGAAAAACTGTTTTTT.

J is TRBJ1-2 and V is TRBV7-9, with D perhaps TRBD1 (5 bases). CDR1 and CDR2 from the germline V gene are SEHNR and FQNEAQ (reference sequence). V was pared by 5 bases and J by 5 bases, with 9 bases between. There are 12 residues in the CDR3. CDR3 DNA: TGTGCCAGCAGCCCGAGACAGTATGGCTACACCTTC. Amino acid sequence: CASSPRQYGYTF.

The chain has TRBV4-1 and TRBJ2-7, with a weak D call TRBD2 (5 bases). CDR3 length: 14 amino acids. Looked up from germline, CDR1 is MGHRA and CDR2 is YSYEKL. Trimming pared 2 bases from V and 5 bases from J, leaving 13 bases between. The CDR3 nucleotides are TGCGCCAGCAGCCAATTGGGAGATAAGCACGAGCAGTACTTC. Residues: CASSQLGDKHEQYF.

This sequence joins TRBV5-1 and TRBJ2-7, with D possibly being TRBD1 (6 bases). Per germline, CDR1 SGHRS and CDR2 YFSETQ. The CDR3 length is 14 residues. V shed 1 base and J shed 7 bases, with 15 bases lying between them. CDR3 sequence: CASSLLGTPGEQYF. CDR3 sequence (DNA): TGCGCCAGCAGCTTGTTGGGGACACCCGGAGAGCAGTACTTC.

In this sample, this clonotype turned up a few times. For the CDR3, the DNA is TGTGCCAGCAGCCCCTCGGGGGGGGTCGAAGAGACCCAGTACTTC. Translation: CASSPSGGVEETQYF. The chain recombines TRBV7-3 with TRBJ2-5; TRBD2 matches 8 bases. V lost 5 bases and J lost 3; bases outside the gene matches: 8. Germline CDR1 is SGHTA and CDR2 is FQGTGA. The CDR3 is 15 amino acids.

This clonotype was observed at least ten times. The chain employs TRBV7-9 and TRBJ2-1; 11 nucleotides agree with TRBD2. Trimming at V came to 6 bases and at J to 12 bases, leaving 13 bases not matched to a gene. The CDR3 spans 15 residues. Germline lookup yields CDR1 SEHNR and CDR2 FQNEAQ (reference sequence). The CDR3 DNA reads TGTGCCAGCAGTTTGTCTAGCGGGGGGTTCAGTTTGCAGTTCTTC. It translates to CASSLSSGGFSLQFF.

As DNA, the CDR3 is TGTGCCAGTTGGGGGGACAGGGGATACAATGAGCAGTTCTTC. Amino acid sequence: CASWGDRGYNEQFF. This rearrangement joins TRBV6-4 to TRBJ2-1, with 10 bases lining up with TRBD1. The CDR3 spans 14 residues. Germline lookup yields CDR1 MRHNA and CDR2 SNTAGT. V lost 9 bases and J lost 4; bases outside the gene matches: 6.

Worth noting for this clonotype: One end of the junction does not line up with germline, which may come from a read error. The chain recombines TRBV4-1 with TRBJ2-7, with 7 bases that match TRBD2. Per the germline V gene, CDR1 is MGHRA and CDR2 is YSYEKL. The CDR3 sequence is 15 residues long. The CDR3 DNA reads as TGCGCCGGCAGCCTCATGGCGGGAGACACCTACGAGCAGTACTTC. Its translation is CAGSLMAGDTYEQYF.